This is a list of T cell receptor beta chains from one sample in a study of beta chain features in type 1 diabetes. Clones were sequenced by immunoSEQ multiplex PCR, and TCRdb holds only the in-frame ones, with some missing. The sample includes almost 350,000 clones, about a tenth of them seen just once. The sample was central memory CD4+ T cells from blood. The receptors shown here come from a man aged 30 to 39 with type 1 diabetes. The conserved cysteine and the conserved F or W are not part of the CDR3 here.

V: TRBV6-6; CDR3: ASRPGTSGAKNEQF
V: TRBV7-9; CDR3: ASSFGLSINYGYT
V: TRBV27; CDR3: ASRLHTGNQPQH
V: TRBV18; CDR3: ASSPQGTNEKLF
V: TRBV7-2; CDR3: ASSPGGASNQPQH
V: TRBV29-1; CDR3: SVGPARNTEAF
V: TRBV2; CDR3: ASKAGANTEAF
V: TRBV7-8; CDR3: ASSLYTRTEQF
V: TRBV7-2; CDR3: ASSLEGQGGAEQY
V: TRBV7-2; CDR3: ASSLSAVSGDTQY
V: TRBV10-1; CDR3: ASSSARSLSSYEQY
V: TRBV5-1; CDR3: ASSRRTDDTEAF
V: TRBV7-2; CDR3: ASTGRSGNTIY
V: TRBV9; CDR3: ASSKGNGGNEQF
V: TRBV7-2; CDR3: ASSPRANQPQH
V: TRBV9; CDR3: ASSVGGVQETQY
V: TRBV19; CDR3: ASGPGRLT
V: TRBV19; CDR3: ASSSYRVQSDTQY
V: TRBV7-9; CDR3: ASSLALGRKQETQY
V: TRBV4-3; CDR3: ASSQTTGTGASPLH
V: TRBV7-9; CDR3: ASSWGAGANVLT
V: TRBV7-9; CDR3: ASSPPRGVQETQY